The 23 T cell receptor beta chains listed next were all sequenced from one sample in a study of blood T cells in healthy people across ages. Sample-barcoded 5' priming and a J-beta primer mix drove a second PCR of roughly 7 to 11 cycles. TCRdb re-analysed the 5' RACE reads in MiXCR, keeping a single row per CDR3 protein. The table records approximately 600,000 distinct CDR3 sequences, roughly 50% of them present only once. Sequencing input: blood. Source of these receptors: a man in his 60s in good health.

J is TRBJ1-2 and V is TRBV10-3; TRBD1 matches 7 bases. With V trimmed by 3 bases and J by 1 base, 11 bases remained unmatched. Germline V gives CDR1 ENHRY, CDR2 SYGVKD. The CDR3 contains 17 residues. CDR3 in amino acids: CAISDYVTGTVNYGYTF. CDR3 DNA: TGTGCCATCAGTGATTACGTTACCGGGACAGTTAACTATGGCTACACCTTC.

The V call is TRBV12-3 or TRBV12-4, the J call TRBJ2-1; D is perhaps TRBD2 (5 bases). The J call may be mistaken, given a closer DNA end match to TRBJ2-7. The CDR3 contains 15 residues. The CDR3 loop is CASSFDEGNFYEQYF. For the CDR3, the DNA is TGTGCCAGCAGTTTTGATGAGGGAAACTTCTACGAGCAGTACTTC.

This clonotype was recorded a few times. The chain carries TRBV6-6 and TRBJ2-5; a weak D match, TRBD2 (5 bases). The assigned J gene may be wrong: the sequence end matches TRBJ2-7 better. This CDR3 spans 12 amino acids. Germline loops: CDR1 MNHNY, CDR2 SVGAGI (reference sequence). The CDR3 loop is CATRRERREQYF. CDR3 DNA sequence: TGTGCCACCCGAAGGGAGCGCCGCGAGCAGTACTTC.

This rearrangement joins TRBV12-3 or TRBV12-4 to TRBJ2-2, with TRBD1 identical over 10 bases. The CDR3 consists of 18 residues. V trimming: 6 bases; J trimming: 0 bases; junction bases outside the gene matches: 10. DNA for the CDR3: TGTGCCAGCAGCTCAGGGACAGGGGCCCCCACGAACACCGGGGAGCTGTTTTTT. Translation gives CASSSGTGAPTNTGELFF.

This rearrangement joins TRBV20-1 to TRBJ1-4, with 7 bases fitting TRBD1. This CDR3 region has 13 residues. CDR1 and CDR2 (germline): DFQATT, SNEGSKA (reference sequence). Trimming took 3 bases from V and 3 from J; bases not matched to a gene: 1. CDR3 nucleotides: TGCAGTGCTAGCGGGACAGCTAATGAAAAACTGTTTTTT. It encodes CSASGTANEKLFF.

This clonotype has just a few counts. One base away lies a much larger clone, so this may be a sequencing read error. The chain has TRBV7-9 and TRBJ2-5, with 7 nucleotides matching TRBD1. The CDR3 contains 13 residues. The V and J ends lost 7 bases and 1 base, in that order; junction bases with no gene match: 3. The germline gives CDR1 SEHNR, CDR2 FQNEAQ (reference sequence). The CDR3, as DNA: TGTGCCAGCAACCGGGACAGCCAAGAGACCCAGTACTTC. Its protein is CASNRDSQETQYF.

This chain uses TRBV6-2 or TRBV6-3 with TRBJ2-1, with TRBD1 matching over 7 bases. CDR1 and CDR2 (germline): MNHEY, SVGEGT. V was clipped by 2 bases and J by 0 bases; unmatched bases: 4. CDR3 length: 16 residues. CDR3 amino acids: CASSYDRAPSYNEQFF. CDR3 sequence (DNA): TGTGCCAGCAGTTACGACAGGGCCCCCTCCTACAATGAGCAGTTCTTC.

In this sample, this clonotype turned up once. The J gene is TRBJ2-7, the V gene TRBV11-3; TRBD1 or TRBD2 may be the D gene (5 bases each). This CDR3 is 15 amino acids long. The ends were cut back, 5 bases at V and 7 bases at J, with 21 bases in the middle. Germline V lookup: CDR1 SGHNT, CDR2 YENEEA. The CDR3 region is CASSRGMGTYNEQYF. Written as DNA, the CDR3 is TGTGCCAGCAGCCGGGGTATGGGGACCTACAATGAGCAGTACTTC.

This clonotype was seen just once. The rearrangement links TRBV19 to TRBJ1-5, with unresolved D. Trimming took off 7 bases at V and 4 bases at J, with 20 bases between the two ends. CDR1 and CDR2 from the germline V gene are LNHDA and SQIVND (reference sequence). CDR3 length: 16 residues. CDR3 DNA: TGTGCCAGTATCGGGCAGAACGTCGAGAGAAATCAGCCCCAGCATTTT. This translates into CASIGQNVERNQPQHF.

This clonotype has only a few counts. The chain employs TRBV29-1 and TRBJ1-1; D is ambiguous. The CDR3 has 10 residues. CDR1 and CDR2 (germline): SQVTM, ANQGSEA. In DNA form, the CDR3 reads TGCTGTGGGAAGAACACTGAAGCTTTCTTT. Its protein is CCGKNTEAFF.

The V gene is TRBV2, the J gene TRBJ2-4, with 9 bases that match TRBD1. The last part of the DNA fits TRBJ2-7 better; the J call may be wrong. CDR1 and CDR2 from the germline V gene are SNHLY and FYNNEI. The CDR3 loop spans 13 amino acids. For the CDR3, the DNA is TGTGCCAGCAGTGTGTCGGGACAGGGCGAGCAGTACTTC. This translates into CASSVSGQGEQYF.

The chain is built from TRBV20-1 and TRBJ1-2; the D is unclear. Trimming took off 3 bases at V and 6 bases at J, with 14 bases between the two ends. The germline V gene encodes CDR1 DFQATT and CDR2 SNEGSKA (reference sequence). The CDR3 is 13 residues long. The CDR3 is CSASIGRSNGYTF. DNA for the CDR3: TGCAGTGCTAGTATCGGCAGGTCTAATGGCTACACCTTC.

This chain uses TRBV20-1 with TRBJ2-1; 12 bases are shared with TRBD2. Trimming cost V 0 bases and J 8 bases; bases outside gene matches: 11. The CDR3 sequence is 17 residues long. In germline, CDR1 is DFQATT, CDR2 SNEGSKA (reference sequence). DNA of the CDR3: TGCAGTGCTAGAGATCCCCTAGCGGGGGGGCCGGTCCATGAGCAGTTCTTC. The encoded protein is CSARDPLAGGPVHEQFF.

The chain employs TRBV5-1 and TRBJ2-5; 9 nucleotides align to TRBD1. The J call may be faulty, since TRBJ2-7 better matches the DNA end. Germline values: CDR1 SGHRS, CDR2 YFSETQ. This CDR3 region has 15 residues. The CDR3, as DNA: TGCGCCAGCAGCTCACGGACAGGGGACGCCTACGAGCAGTACTTC. Residues: CASSSRTGDAYEQYF.

In this sample, this clonotype turned up a few times. The J gene is TRBJ1-2, the V gene TRBV7-9; D is unresolved. CDR3 length equals 16 residues. Germline V gives CDR1 SEHNR, CDR2 FQNEAQ (reference sequence). Between the trimmed V and J ends, which lost 5 bases and 2 bases, there was a span of 18 bases. The chain's CDR3 is CASSRDLGRVNYGYTF. DNA for the CDR3: TGTGCCAGCAGCCGAGATCTGGGGAGAGTGAACTATGGCTACACCTTC.

The J gene is TRBJ2-1, the V gene TRBV19, with 10 bases lining up with TRBD2. V was clipped by 7 bases and J by 4 bases; unmatched bases: 4. Germline CDR1 reads LNHDA; CDR2 reads SQIVND (reference sequence). The CDR3 spans 14 residues. The CDR3 sequence: CASKTSGVYNEQFF. CDR3 DNA sequence: TGTGCCAGTAAAACTAGCGGGGTGTACAATGAGCAGTTCTTC.

V and J are TRBV29-1 and TRBJ2-7; maybe TRBD2 (6 bases). The germline V gene has CDR1 SQVTM and CDR2 ANQGSEA. The V gene lost 7 bases and the J gene lost 0 bases, with 13 bases spanning the gap. The CDR3 loop spans 13 amino acids. The CDR3 spells CSAGGSYSYEQYF. CDR3 nucleotide sequence: TGCAGCGCTGGGGGGTCCTACTCCTACGAGCAGTACTTC.

The V call is TRBV4-1, the J call TRBJ2-1; 11 nucleotides align to TRBD2. The CDR3 is made up of 16 amino acids. V lost 3 bases and J lost 2; bases outside the gene matches: 3. From germline, CDR1 is MGHRA and CDR2 YSYEKL. The CDR3 loop reads CASSHLAGGPYNEQFF. CDR3 nucleotide sequence: TGCGCCAGCAGCCACCTAGCGGGGGGACCCTACAATGAGCAGTTCTTC.

The chain combines TRBV3-1 with TRBJ1-1; no clear D gene. V was shortened by 4 bases and J by 8 bases, with 11 bases between the two germline ends. CDR1 is LGHDT, CDR2 YNNKEL, per germline (reference sequence). The CDR3 covers 12 residues. This CDR3 is CASSPRIGEAFF. The CDR3 region has the DNA TGTGCCAGCAGCCCCCGCATTGGCGAAGCTTTCTTT.

CDR3 loop: CASSELVSGVNQETQYF. Written as DNA, the CDR3 is TGTGCCAGCAGTGAATTGGTTAGCGGAGTTAACCAAGAGACCCAGTACTTC. This sequence joins TRBV25-1 and TRBJ2-5, with D possibly matching TRBD2 (6 bases). Trimming left V 1 base short and J 0 bases short, with 15 bases between. The CDR3 is 17 amino acids. Germline assignment: CDR1 MGHDK and CDR2 SYGVNS.

This chain uses TRBV7-2 with TRBJ1-1, with a possible D match to TRBD1 (5 bases). V dropped 5 bases and J dropped 6 bases, with 10 bases sitting between them. The V gene's germline CDR1 is SGHTA and CDR2 FQGNSA. The CDR3 extends over 12 amino acids. The CDR3 DNA follows: TGTGCCAGCAGCCGTGCGGGGGCTGAAGCTTTCTTT. Protein: CASSRAGAEAFF.

Regarding this clonotype: One junction end disagrees with the germline gene, perhaps due to a read error. The rearrangement links TRBV12-3 or TRBV12-4 to TRBJ2-5; D is unresolved. The CDR3 extends over 12 amino acids. The CDR3 DNA follows: TGTACCAGCAGTTTAAGCCGGAAGACCCAGTACTTC. Protein: CTSSLSRKTQYF.

This clonotype was observed at least ten times. This rearrangement joins TRBV29-1 to TRBJ2-5, with D tentatively TRBD2 (6 bases). Between the trimmed V and J ends, which lost 4 bases and 0 bases, there was a span of 9 bases. Looked up from germline, CDR1 is SQVTM and CDR2 is ANQGSEA. The CDR3 is made up of 13 amino acids. CDR3: CSVAGTYQETQYF. The CDR3 bases are TGCAGCGTTGCCGGGACTTACCAAGAGACCCAGTACTTC.